This T cell receptor (beta chain) is from a study of CXCR3-negative and CXCR3-positive naive CD8 T cells. Overall study findings and caveats: Memory CD8+ cells showed much lower diversity, while both naive subsets displayed comparably high diversity. Whereas memory cells differed, naive CXCR3-negative and CXCR3-positive cells shared similar TRBV-TRBJ usage. After cryopreservation, CXCR3 expression dropped partially; most assays used fresh PBMCs.

Germline V gives CDR1 SGDLS, CDR2 YYNGEE. The CDR3 sequence is 13 residues long. 5' RACE that incorporated UMI labels was used to prepare the TRB cDNA libraries. TCRdb reprocessed the 5' RACE reads; each CDR3 protein has one entry and no DNA is given. In total, the table holds some 28,000 distinct CDR3 sequences. Regarding this clonotype: The antigen remains undetermined.

This sequence originates from a human donor in good health. Some clones in this sample may be carry-over from other donors' samples. The chain joins TRBV9 to TRBJ2-1. Sequenced: memory CD8+ T cells from blood. The CDR3 is CASSVVGTTEQFF.